This entry features one T cell receptor beta chain sequence. TCRdb keeps only in-frame clones here, not all; method: immunoSEQ multiplex PCR. Here the sample spans 150,000 to 200,000 clones, under 85% being singletons. The CDR3 loop spans 14 amino acids. Germline loops: CDR1 MDHEN, CDR2 SYDVKM. V was cut by 4 bases and J by 3 bases, with 13 bases left in between. The sample originates from a study of blood T cell repertoires in COVID-19. The V gene is TRBV28, the J gene TRBJ2-7; D might be TRBD1 (6 bases). Sequenced input: peripheral blood. The sequence was collected from a woman aged 70-85 years with COVID-19, enrolled during active disease. This CDR3 reads CASSSLQGRYEQYF. DNA for the CDR3: TGTGCCAGCAGTTCGCTACAGGGACGCTACGAGCAGTACTTC.